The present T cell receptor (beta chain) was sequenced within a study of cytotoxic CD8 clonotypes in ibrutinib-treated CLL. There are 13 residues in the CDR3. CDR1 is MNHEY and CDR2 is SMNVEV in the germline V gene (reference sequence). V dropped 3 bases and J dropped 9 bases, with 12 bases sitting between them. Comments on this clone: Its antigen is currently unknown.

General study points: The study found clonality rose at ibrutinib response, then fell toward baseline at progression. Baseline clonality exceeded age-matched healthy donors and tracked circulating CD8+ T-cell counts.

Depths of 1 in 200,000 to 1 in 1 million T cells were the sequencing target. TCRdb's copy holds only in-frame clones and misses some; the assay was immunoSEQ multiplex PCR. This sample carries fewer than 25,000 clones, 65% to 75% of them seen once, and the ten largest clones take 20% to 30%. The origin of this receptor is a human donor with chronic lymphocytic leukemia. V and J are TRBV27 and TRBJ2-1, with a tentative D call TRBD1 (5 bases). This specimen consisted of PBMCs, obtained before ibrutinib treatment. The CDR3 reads CASSFPDTGEQFF. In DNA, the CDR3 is TGTGCCAGCAGTTTCCCCGACACAGGTGAGCAGTTCTTC.